The subject of this entry is one T cell receptor (beta chain). Its specificity is unknown. The sample is drawn from a study of blood T cells in healthy people across ages. Study results and limitations: A roughly linear fall in TCR beta diversity per million T cells was seen with increasing age. PBMCs were not sorted, which prevented a conclusive comparison of naive versus antigen-experienced cells.

Germline V gene sequence: CDR1 LGHNT, CDR2 FRNRAP. J gave up 7 bases and V 7 bases, and 7 bases lay outside the gene matches. The CDR3 has 13 residues. PCR was performed a second time for about 6 to 12 cycles using a sample-barcoded 5' primer and a J-beta primer mix. TCRdb fed the 5' RACE reads into MiXCR, producing one record per CDR3 protein. This table has over 950,000 distinct CDR3 sequences, just over 50% appearing once. The specimen sequenced was blood. The sequence derives from an older woman in good health. This chain joins TRBV12-5 and TRBJ2-1; TRBD2 matches at 7 bases. CDR3 DNA sequence: TGTGCTAGTGCCATTCGGGGACTAAATGAGCAGTTCTTC. It codes for CASAIRGLNEQFF.